These 14 T cell receptor beta chains came from one sample sequenced in a study of blood T cell repertoires in COVID-19. The repertoire was sequenced with immunoSEQ multiplex PCR; TCRdb's copy has only in-frame clones and lacks some. The sample holds about 410,000 clones, approximately 90% seen once. What was sequenced was peripheral blood. The source is a woman in her forties with COVID-19, enrolled during active disease.

V gene TRBV9 combines with J gene TRBJ2-7; D possibly corresponds to TRBD2 (5 bases). CDR1 and CDR2 from the germline V gene are SGDLS and YYNGEE. The V end was cut by 0 bases, the J end by 7 bases, with 20 bases between. This CDR3 contains 16 residues. CDR3 nucleotide sequence: TGTGCCAGCAGCGTAGTGGGCTCGCCCGCCGGAGGAGAGCAGTACTTC. Translated: CASSVVGSPAGGEQYF.

This rearrangement joins TRBV5-4 to TRBJ1-2, with TRBD1 matching over 9 bases. The germline V gene has CDR1 SGHNT and CDR2 YYREEE (reference sequence). Trimming took 4 bases from V and 4 from J; bases not matched to a gene: 5. The length of the CDR3 is 14 residues. The CDR3: CASSLGQGFYGYTF. In nucleotides, the CDR3 is TGTGCCAGCAGCCTGGGACAGGGATTCTATGGCTACACCTTC.

The gene calls are TRBV28 and TRBJ1-2; D might be TRBD1 (5 bases). Looked up from germline, CDR1 is MDHEN and CDR2 is SYDVKM. The V end was cut by 8 bases, the J end by 0 bases, with 7 bases between. The CDR3 spans 12 residues. This CDR3 is CASGAANYGYTF. CDR3 DNA: TGTGCCAGCGGGGCCGCTAACTATGGCTACACCTTC.

V and J are TRBV27 and TRBJ2-5, with D possibly TRBD2 on 6 matching bases. The germline V gene has CDR1 MNHEY and CDR2 SMNVEV (reference sequence). The V gene lost 6 bases and the J gene lost 4 bases, with 18 bases spanning the gap. The CDR3 consists of 15 residues. The CDR3 sequence is CASSRRDPLLETQYF. In DNA form, the CDR3 reads TGTGCCAGCAGCCGGAGGGACCCGCTCTTAGAGACCCAGTACTTC.

The J gene is TRBJ2-7, the V gene TRBV5-4, with D possibly TRBD1 on 6 matching bases. Germline-derived CDR1 and CDR2 are SGHNT and YYREEE (reference sequence). Trimming took off 4 bases at V and 3 bases at J, with 11 bases between the two ends. This CDR3 has 13 residues. The DNA for the CDR3 is TGTGCCAGCAGCCTGGACAGTTTCTACGAGCAGTACTTC. This encodes CASSLDSFYEQYF.

This clone occurred a few times. J is TRBJ2-7 and V is TRBV7-9; D may be TRBD2 (5 bases). This CDR3 has 13 residues. CDR1 and CDR2 from the germline V gene are SEHNR and FQNEAQ (reference sequence). The V and J ends lost 5 bases and 3 bases respectively, with 11 bases between them. For the CDR3, the DNA is TGTGCCAGCAGCCCGGACTTCTTCTACGAGCAGTACTTC. It yields the protein CASSPDFFYEQYF.

The CDR3 loop reads CASSYERDSYEQYF. The CDR3 DNA reads as TGTGCCAGCAGTTACGAGCGGGACTCCTACGAGCAGTACTTC. The chain has TRBV6-2 or TRBV6-3 and TRBJ2-7; 7 bases align to TRBD2. CDR1 is MNHEY and CDR2 is SVGEGT in the germline V gene. The CDR3 runs to 14 residues. Losses at the gene ends were 2 bases for V and 0 bases for J; bases not matched to a gene: 1.

The chain employs TRBV18 and TRBJ2-2; TRBD2 might be the D (5 bases). The ends were cut back, 3 bases at V and 3 bases at J, with 11 bases in the middle. The CDR3 is 15 residues long. CDR1 is KGHSH, CDR2 LQKENI, per germline. DNA of the CDR3: TGTGCCAGCTCACCGAGGGTGAGCGACACCGGGGAGCTGTTTTTT. Translated, it gives CASSPRVSDTGELFF.

In DNA, the CDR3 is TGTGCCAGCAGCCATGGACAGGGCGACACTGAAGCTTTCTTT. As protein: CASSHGQGDTEAFF. The chain uses TRBV9 and TRBJ1-1, with 8 positions matching TRBD1. Germline CDR1 SGDLS, CDR2 YYNGEE. The CDR3 has 14 amino acids. The trim removed 4 bases at V and 3 bases at J, leaving 5 bases unmatched. Full variable domain (outside the CDR3, taken from reference TRBV9 and TRBJ1-1): DSGVTQTPKHLITATGQRVTLRCSPRSGDLSVYWYQQSLDQGLQFLIQYYNGEERAKGNILERFSAQQFPDLHSELNLSSLELGDSALYFCASSHGQGDTEAFFGQGTRLTVV.

This clone was picked up one time. The rearrangement joins TRBV30 to TRBJ2-7; possibly TRBD1 for D (5 bases). In germline, CDR1 is GTSNPN, CDR2 SVGIG (reference sequence). V lost 6 bases and J 3 bases, leaving 9 bases between the germline ends. The CDR3 spans 11 residues. CDR3 amino acids: CACTGLYEQYF. DNA for the CDR3: TGTGCCTGTACAGGCCTCTACGAGCAGTACTTC. Supplemented by reference TRBV30 and TRBJ2-7, the full variable domain reads SQTIHQWPATLVQPVGSPLSLECTVEGTSNPNLYWYRQAAGRGLQLLFYSVGIGQISSEVPQNLSASRPQDRQFILSSKKLLLSDSGFYLCACTGLYEQYFGPGTRLTVT.

V gene TRBV7-2 combines with J gene TRBJ2-2, with TRBD2 as a possible D gene (5 bases). CDR3 length: 15 residues. With 5 bases removed from V and 1 base from J, the gap between germline ends came to 11 bases. Germline V gene data show CDR1 as SGHTA and CDR2 as FQGNSA. The CDR3 DNA is TGTGCCAGCAGCCGGACTGGCGTGAACACCGGGGAGCTGTTTTTT. Translated, it gives CASSRTGVNTGELFF.

This clone was detected a few times. The chain links TRBV19 to TRBJ1-1; D uncertain. The germline V gene encodes CDR1 LNHDA and CDR2 SQIVND (reference sequence). V lost 1 base, J lost 0 bases, and 6 bases lay in between. The CDR3 sequence is 14 residues long. The CDR3 DNA reads as TGTGCCAGTAGTATAGGAGGGATGAACACTGAAGCTTTCTTT. Translated, it gives CASSIGGMNTEAFF.

This chain uses TRBV27 with TRBJ1-2; perhaps TRBD1 as D (5 bases). CDR3 length equals 13 residues. Trimming left V 4 bases short and J 4 bases short, with 10 bases between. Germline V CDR1 and CDR2: MNHEY, SMNVEV (reference sequence). The CDR3 is CASSSQGPYGYTF. In DNA, the CDR3 is TGTGCCAGCAGTTCGCAGGGCCCCTATGGCTACACCTTC.

The rearrangement links TRBV28 to TRBJ2-5, with D possibly TRBD1 on 6 matching bases. Germline V gives CDR1 MDHEN, CDR2 SYDVKM. V dropped 8 bases and J dropped 5 bases, with 21 bases sitting between them. This CDR3 region has 15 residues. The CDR3 sequence is CASGETGPRGETQYF. The CDR3 DNA follows: TGTGCCAGCGGGGAGACAGGACCCCGCGGGGAGACCCAGTACTTC.